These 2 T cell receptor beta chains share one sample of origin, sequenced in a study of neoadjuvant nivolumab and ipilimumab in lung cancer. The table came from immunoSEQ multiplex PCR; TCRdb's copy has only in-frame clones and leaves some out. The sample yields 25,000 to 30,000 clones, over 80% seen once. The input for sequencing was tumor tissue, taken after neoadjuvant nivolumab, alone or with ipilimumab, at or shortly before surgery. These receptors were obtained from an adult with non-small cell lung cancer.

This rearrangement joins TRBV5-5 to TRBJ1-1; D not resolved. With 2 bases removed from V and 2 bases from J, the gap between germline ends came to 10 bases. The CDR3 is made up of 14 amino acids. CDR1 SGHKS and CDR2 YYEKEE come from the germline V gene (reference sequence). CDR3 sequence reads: CASSFSGHNTEAFF. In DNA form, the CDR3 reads TGTGCCAGCAGCTTTTCAGGTCATAACACTGAAGCTTTCTTT.

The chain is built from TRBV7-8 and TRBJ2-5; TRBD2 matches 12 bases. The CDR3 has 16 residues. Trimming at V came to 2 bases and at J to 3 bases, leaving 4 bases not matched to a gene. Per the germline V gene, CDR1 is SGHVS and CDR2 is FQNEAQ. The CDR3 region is CASSLWASGREETQYF. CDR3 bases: TGTGCCAGCAGCTTATGGGCTAGCGGGAGGGAAGAGACCCAGTACTTC.